The entry that follows covers one TCR beta chain sequence. Its target is not known. Via MiXCR, TCRdb re-called the RT-PCR reads, giving one row per CDR3 protein. The data show under 800,000 distinct CDR3 sequences, 14% seen once. This record belongs to a study of response to subunit inactivated influenza vaccine. Study observations and caveats: Each seasonal influenza vaccination, the authors suggested, recruits few new T cells.

The CDR3 contains 16 residues. The germline CDR1 and CDR2 sequences are SGHRS and YFSETQ. The V end was cut by 2 bases, the J end by 0 bases, with 13 bases between. The receptor was derived from a man between 50 and 59 years old who received an inactivated influenza vaccine. The chain links TRBV5-1 to TRBJ2-3; no definite D call. The sequencing here drew on PBMCs from blood, taken 14 days before vaccination. The CDR3, as DNA: TGCGCCAGCAGCTTTACTTCAGACTCAAGCACAGATACGCAGTATTTT. Translated: CASSFTSDSSTDTQYF.